The entry below gives a single T cell receptor (beta chain) sequence along with its context. Its antigen target is currently unknown. Within one base of it there is no much larger clone, and no base qualities were kept. The library was generated by the immunoSEQ multiplex PCR assay. For the multiplex PCR, a mixture combining 60 forward primers for TCR Vbeta segments and 13 reverse primers for TCR Jbeta segments was used. The CDR3 region of rearranged TCR beta genes was amplified from genomic DNA with a multiplex PCR assay. Amplified TCR beta libraries were sequenced as 87-base-pair reads on the Illumina HiSeq System. The original methods were these. A later analysis counted about 80 million unique TCR beta chains across the 650 to 700 repertoires, and some 12 million of these chains were shared by at least two donors. Raw reads were error-corrected and collapsed into unique sequences by a nearest-neighbor algorithm in which closely related sequences were merged to remove PCR and sequencing errors. Alignment of CDR3 sequences to IMGT reference sequences was used to assign V, D and J gene segments. For a sequence to be retained, a match of at least six nucleotides was required to both a V gene segment and a J gene segment. A rearrangement was called productive if the CDR3 had no stop codons and remained in frame with V and J, and every other rearrangement was called non-productive. Following IMGT convention, CDR3 was defined as the stretch from the second conserved V-encoded cysteine up to the conserved J-encoded phenylalanine. In an earlier analysis of roughly 610 of the donors, sequences lacking an unambiguous match to a single V gene segment were excluded. In an earlier analysis of around 590 of the donors, a V segment was called functional when productive rearrangements were above 56.7%, and segregating when the standard deviation between donors exceeded 5%. A statistical classification framework was built to diagnose cytomegalovirus status from the catalog of TCR beta chain sequences. In a later analysis, TCR nucleotide sequences were compared against IMGT/GENE-DB human TR gene sequences so that V and J genes could be assigned. Using the TCRdist pipeline, a later analysis assigned CDR3 sequences along with most-parsimonious VDJ recombination scenarios. In a later analysis, each TCR beta chain was defined by its CDR3 amino acid sequence together with its V-gene family, and reads without a unique V-gene family were excluded. To address suspected cross-contamination and a sequencing artifact, a later analysis removed a few hundred highly shared, low-generation-probability nucleotide sequences. A later analysis calculated a clonal expansion index for each public chain from normalized within-repertoire ranks of inferred template counts. A later analysis computed generation probabilities with a VDJ recombination model fitted to out-of-frame rearrangements, and checked the results against IGoR. Hypergeometric tests were used in a later analysis to score TCR-TCR, TCR-HLA and TCR-CMV co-occurrence, with a repertoire-size bias correction applied to the TCR pairs. False discovery rates were estimated in a later analysis by permuting HLA or CMV assignments 20 times. In a later analysis, co-occurring TCRs were grouped with DBSCAN, and TCRdist sequence similarity was added when clustering was performed within HLA-allele-positive subsets. For co-occurrence clustering, repertoires with fewer than 30,000 or more than 120,000 public chains were excluded, along with roughly 5 repertoires with anomalous nucleotide sharing. TCRdb carries this immuneACCESS record with in-frame sequences only. Its versions omit some clonotypes, under half of them owing to an unresolved V gene in the studies checked, with the rest unexplained. V and J calls and clone size follow that table, whereas D and trimming were derived from the DNA. For this sample the table gives about 200,000 clones, of which about 87% were detected only once. The leading ten clones occupy approximately 1.7% of the sample.

In total, 500 to 700 healthy bone marrow donors made up the cohort. At the time of sampling, every cohort member was nominally healthy, though immune exposures that went unrecorded were likely present. The donor tested CMV seronegative, placing the donor among the 300 to 400 seronegative members of the cohort. A peripheral blood sample was provided by each donor, and peripheral blood mononuclear cells were used for TCR beta sequencing. The Qiagen DNeasy Blood Extraction Kit was used to extract genomic DNA from the blood cell samples. These data come from a study of cytomegalovirus exposure and HLA in healthy donors (dated by TCRdb to 2015 to 2018). Background on the whole study: In an earlier analysis of under 750 of the donors, about 270 Gb of sequence data and roughly 100 million unique TCR beta sequences from roughly 180 million T cells were reported. The genetic ancestry cluster associated with self-reported Caucasian donors included around 76% of the 398 genotyped donors. The T cell repertoires of 550 to 850 subjects were profiled by immunosequencing and related to cytomegalovirus serostatus. In addition to the first cohort of hundreds of subjects, a separate validation cohort of about 120 different subjects was used. Typing coverage varied by locus: about 620-630 donors for A, B, C, DRB1 and DQB1; roughly 500 for DQA1; over 600 for DPA1; about 450 for DPB1. In a later analysis, previously published TCR beta repertoires from about 640 donors were re-analyzed and high-resolution HLA genotyping was added so that TCR occurrence patterns could be studied. HLA typing covered class I and class II loci at four-digit resolution. To predict cytomegalovirus infection status, the study combined high-throughput TCR immunosequencing, statistical association of individual TCRs with disease status, and machine learning. Every discovery cohort repertoire had been produced on one sequencing platform. In a later genetic analysis, genome-wide SNP genotypes for about three fifths of the roughly 670 donors were used, and that subset was treated as a discovery cohort. The later analysis used no new phenotypic data to find candidate immune exposures, relying instead on TCR beta sequences and their occurrence across donors. An earlier analysis of several hundred of the donors applied high-throughput TCR beta sequencing to assess whether each TCR beta V gene segment acted as functional or pseudogenic. Roughly five DR-DQ haplotypes were handled as single units for association and clustering, since linkage in the cohort was strong. On average, roughly 240,000 unique TCR beta nucleotide sequences were sequenced per donor among some 430 genotyped donors of the cohort, with roughly 18% of those sequences being non-productive. An early release that covered some 630 HLA-typed donors contained approximately 320 gigabases of sequencing data and tens of millions of unique TCR sequences. The study aimed to test whether signatures of past pathogen exposure could be identified by cataloging public T cell receptors. Donor age, sex, ethnicity and CMV serostatus were compiled alongside the repertoire data.

V is reduced by 2 bases and J by 0 bases, leaving a spacing of 11 bases between them. Taken from the germline V gene, the CDR1 and CDR2 loops are MNHNS and SASEGT. The CDR3 numbers 15 residues from cysteine through phenylalanine. Only the CDR3 portion is preserved as DNA: 45 bases, with reading frame beginning at the first base. What the study reported, not specific to this receptor: Specific HLA alleles were associated with over 15,000 TCR beta sequences at a false discovery rate of 0.05 in a later analysis. According to a later genetic analysis, donors in an Asian-associated ancestry cluster had fewer N-insertions in productive TCRs than the approximately 690-donor mean. A later analysis found that most CMV-associated TCR beta chains appeared HLA-restricted, with HLA associations seemingly driven largely by CMV exposure. The only immune exposure information available for the cohort was CMV serostatus. In an earlier analysis of a few hundred of the donors, most TCR beta V segments were observed in productive rearrangements about 87% or about 30% of the time, broadly matching IMGT annotations. Most TCR sequences were observed very rarely across donors, whereas some public TCRs were present in many individuals. A further reported finding was that TCR beta sequences accurately predicted the HLA-A and HLA-B alleles for most subjects in the first cohort. An association between a missense DCLRE1C variant and V-gene and J-gene trimming of TCR beta chains was found in a later genetic analysis and replicated in an independent cohort. Correlated functional status among segregating V segments might be attributable to linkage disequilibrium, but an unknown experimental factor could not be ruled out. The classifier was reported to diagnose cytomegalovirus status with high specificity and sensitivity in both the original and validation cohorts. A few of the identified cytomegalovirus-associated TCR beta chains were confirmed in vitro to be specific for cytomegalovirus antigens. A cluster of highly shared sequence variants was judged likely to represent a technical artifact of the sequencing pipeline. The earlier analysis of nearly 600 of the donors excluded seventeen rarely observed V segments, including chromosome 9 orphons, because counts were too low. In this cohort, only TCR beta chains were sequenced, and detectable features were limited by the absence of alpha or paired-chain data. Because some donors lacked HLA typing at each locus, the association tests relied only on the typed subset. A later analysis found that TCR association rates varied across HLA loci, with DRB1 alleles showing the most associated TCRs and HLA-C alleles the fewest. Some IMGT-functional V segments, including TRBV6-2 and TRBV6-3, could not be told apart with the 87-base-pair reads, so those segments were excluded. A later analysis found that HLA-associated TCR beta chains were more clonally expanded and had lower generation probabilities than equally common non-associated chains. Strong co-occurrence of HLA alleles, especially DR and DQ, made assigning TCR associations to individual alleles difficult. Several of the top co-occurrence clusters appeared to be linked to parvovirus B19, influenza, CMV and Epstein-Barr virus, according to a later analysis. It was suggested by the authors that the approach could potentially be generalized to other disease states and immunological phenotypes. The study listed 164 TCR beta chains as associated with cytomegalovirus. The presence/absence analyses assumed that sequencing depth was roughly uniform across donors, and that assumption may not be true.

The sample taken for sequencing was PBMCs. The chain uses TRBV6-1 and TRBJ2-7; the D gene is possibly TRBD2, with 5 bases matching. The receptor was derived from a woman aged 18-29 years in good health and CMV-seronegative. Here the CDR3 is given as CASSELGVLSYEQYF. The nucleotides are TGTGCCAGCAGTGAACTCGGGGTTCTCTCCTACGAGCAGTACTTC.